Below, 18 T cell receptor beta chains from the same sample are listed, as sequenced in a study of OX40 agonist ivuxolimab in advanced cancers. The assay was immunoSEQ multiplex PCR, and TCRdb's table has in-frame clones only and misses some. Of tens of thousands of clones detected, 85% to 95% appear once; the ten largest clones hold roughly 19%. The material was CD4+ or CD8+ T cells sorted from blood, obtained in a trial of the OX40 agonist ivuxolimab. These receptors were taken from an adult with an advanced solid tumor such as melanoma, head and neck, liver or kidney cancer.

V usage is TRBV7-8 and J usage is TRBJ1-1, with D maybe TRBD1 (6 bases). This CDR3 has 18 amino acids. CDR1 is SGHVS, CDR2 FQNEAQ, per germline. Trimming stripped 6 bases from V and 2 bases from J, with 25 bases between. CDR3 amino acids: CASSIFRYWGQANTEAFF. The DNA for the CDR3 is TGTGCCAGCAGTATATTCCGATATTGGGGGCAGGCAAACACTGAAGCTTTCTTT.

This chain joins TRBV27 and TRBJ2-7; D unresolved. CDR3 length: 13 residues. Germline CDR1 and CDR2: MNHEY and SMNVEV (reference sequence). The germline V and J ends were trimmed by 4 bases and 1 base, with 8 bases remaining between them. The CDR3 protein is CASSYAESYEQYF. In DNA form, the CDR3 reads TGTGCCAGCAGTTACGCGGAATCCTACGAGCAGTACTTC.

The chain employs TRBV7-9 and TRBJ2-1; 7 bases are shared with TRBD1. CDR3 size: 17 residues. J gave up 7 bases and V 2 bases, and 14 bases lay outside the gene matches. Germline loops: CDR1 SEHNR, CDR2 FQNEAQ (reference sequence). DNA of the CDR3: TGTGCCAGCAGCTTACCCCGACAGGGCGGGTCAGGAAATGAGCAGTTCTTC. Its protein is CASSLPRQGGSGNEQFF.

V gene TRBV9 combines with J gene TRBJ1-1, with a tentative D call TRBD1 (6 bases). Trimming pared 0 bases from V and 7 bases from J, leaving 19 bases between. The CDR3 covers 16 residues. The germline V gene encodes CDR1 SGDLS and CDR2 YYNGEE. This chain's CDR3 is CASSVALSEGEDEAFF. CDR3 nucleotide sequence: TGTGCCAGCAGCGTAGCCCTCTCCGAGGGGGAAGATGAAGCTTTCTTT.

The rearrangement joins TRBV6-6 to TRBJ2-7, with TRBD1 as a possible D gene (5 bases). V was clipped by 2 bases and J by 1 base, with 9 bases between them. CDR1 and CDR2 from the germline V gene are MNHNY and SVGAGI (reference sequence). CDR3 length: 14 amino acids. CDR3 region: CASSYQGRSYEQYF. The CDR3 nucleotides read TGTGCCAGCAGTTACCAGGGTCGGTCCTACGAGCAGTACTTC.

The chain uses TRBV27 and TRBJ1-3; D is uncertain. The germline V and J ends were trimmed by 6 bases and 0 bases, with 6 bases remaining between them. Per the germline V gene, CDR1 is MNHEY and CDR2 is SMNVEV (reference sequence). This CDR3 region has 13 residues. The CDR3, as DNA: TGTGCCAGCAGCCCGGTCTCTGGAAACACCATATATTTT. This sequence encodes CASSPVSGNTIYF.

The sample holds a few counts of this clone. CDR3 loop: CASSARQDAYEQYF. CDR3 sequence (DNA): TGTGCCAGCAGCGCCCGACAGGATGCCTACGAGCAGTACTTC. This chain connects TRBV9 to TRBJ2-7; possible D gene TRBD1, 6 bases. CDR3 length: 14 residues. The V gene lost 3 bases and the J gene lost 2 bases, with 12 bases spanning the gap. Germline V gene lookup returns CDR1 SGDLS and CDR2 YYNGEE.

This clone has just one count. J is TRBJ1-1 and V is TRBV5-6; the D gene is possibly TRBD1 (6 bases). CDR1 SGHDT and CDR2 YYEEEE come from the germline V gene. Trimming left V 2 bases short and J 0 bases short, with 8 bases between. The CDR3 runs to 14 residues. The CDR3 region is CASSFGGVNTEAFF. DNA for the CDR3: TGTGCCAGCAGCTTCGGGGGCGTGAACACTGAAGCTTTCTTT.

The chain has TRBV10-3 and TRBJ2-3, with 7 bases matching TRBD1. This CDR3 region has 15 residues. Germline assignment: CDR1 ENHRY and CDR2 SYGVKD. V trimming: 7 bases; J trimming: 1 base; junction bases outside the gene matches: 8. CDR3 protein: CAITTAGQGTDTQYF. The CDR3 region has the DNA TGTGCCATCACCACCGCCGGACAGGGCACAGATACGCAGTATTTT.

This chain uses TRBV10-3 with TRBJ2-3, with 8 bases identical to TRBD2. Per germline, CDR1 ENHRY and CDR2 SYGVKD. J was trimmed by 4 bases and V by 2 bases; bases with no gene match: 8. The length of the CDR3 is 16 residues. CDR3 protein: CAISESTSGGADTQYF. DNA for the CDR3: TGTGCCATCAGTGAGAGTACTAGCGGAGGGGCAGATACGCAGTATTTT.

The chain has TRBV5-6 and TRBJ1-2; D is unresolved. CDR1 and CDR2 (germline): SGHDT, YYEEEE. The CDR3 has 19 residues. V was pared by 1 base and J by 5 bases, with 27 bases between. The CDR3 DNA follows: TGTGCCAGCAGCTTGCGGACGTCCTGGGTCGACAAAGAGGCGTATGGCTACACCTTC. Translation: CASSLRTSWVDKEAYGYTF.

The chain couples TRBV6-6 to TRBJ2-1; maybe TRBD2 (5 bases). The CDR3 has 16 amino acids. Germline CDR1 reads MNHNY; CDR2 reads SVGAGI (reference sequence). Between the trimmed V and J ends, which lost 2 bases and 0 bases, there was a span of 11 bases. The CDR3 coding sequence is TGTGCCAGCAGTTACGGCGGGCCGAGCTCCTACAATGAGCAGTTCTTC. Amino acid sequence: CASSYGGPSSYNEQFF.

This chain connects TRBV6-4 to TRBJ1-5, with TRBD1 matching 7 bases. This CDR3 is 18 amino acids long. With V trimmed by 0 bases and J by 4 bases, 12 bases remained unmatched. The germline V gene has CDR1 MRHNA and CDR2 SNTAGT. CDR3 bases: TGTGCCAGCAGTGACTCGTTGGGATGGACAGGACTAAATCAGCCCCAGCATTTT. The encoded protein is CASSDSLGWTGLNQPQHF.

The chain's CDR3 is CASTLAGDPGEQYF. In DNA, the CDR3 is TGTGCCAGCACCCTAGCAGGGGACCCAGGAGAGCAGTACTTC. The chain recombines TRBV6-1 with TRBJ2-7; tentative D call: TRBD1 (6 bases). Germline V gives CDR1 MNHNS, CDR2 SASEGT. V shed 7 bases and J shed 7 bases, with 20 bases lying between them. The CDR3 has 14 amino acids.

The rearrangement uses TRBV4-3 and TRBJ2-7; TRBD1 agrees at 8 bases. Germline V gives CDR1 LGHNA, CDR2 YSLEER. This CDR3 contains 16 residues. V gave up 4 bases and J gave up 0 bases; unmatched junction bases: 8. DNA for the CDR3: TGCGCCAGCAGCCCGGGGACAGGCGCCTCCTCCTACGAGCAGTACTTC. Protein product: CASSPGTGASSYEQYF.

V and J are TRBV2 and TRBJ2-4; D is unresolved. The CDR3 runs to 12 residues. Germline V CDR1 and CDR2: SNHLY, FYNNEI. The CDR3 nucleotides read TGTGTCAGTCGTGGGACCAAAAACATTCAGTACTTC. It specifies CVSRGTKNIQYF. Complete variable domain (other parts from reference TRBV2 and TRBJ2-4): EPEVTQTPSHQVTQMGQEVILRCVPISNHLYFYWYRQILGQKVEFLVSFYNNEISEKSEIFDDQFSVERPDGSNFTLKIRSTKLEDSAMYFCVSRGTKNIQYFGAGTRLSVL.

V gene TRBV5-1 combines with J gene TRBJ2-1, with D possibly matching TRBD1 (5 bases). This CDR3 is built from 12 residues. CDR1 and CDR2 (germline): SGHRS, YFSETQ. Between the trimmed V and J ends, which lost 6 bases and 5 bases, there was a span of 9 bases. CDR3 sequence: CASMTENNEQFF. The CDR3 DNA sequence: TGCGCCAGCATGACAGAGAACAATGAGCAGTTCTTC.

The chain joins TRBV29-1 to TRBJ1-2; D might be TRBD1 (5 bases). From germline, CDR1 is SQVTM and CDR2 ANQGSEA. This CDR3 is built from 16 residues. Deletions cut 7 bases from V and 0 bases from J, with 21 bases between. CDR3 coding DNA: TGCAGCGCCATTACAGGTGGGGGGTCCTCTAACTATGGCTACACCTTC. It translates to CSAITGGGSSNYGYTF.